The 5 T cell receptor beta chains below come from one sample, sequenced in a study of cytomegalovirus exposure and HLA in healthy donors. The PCR made use of 60 Vbeta and 13 Jbeta primers. TCRdb keeps only in-frame clones here, not all; method: immunoSEQ multiplex PCR. The table lists about 95,000 clones, approximately 85% of them singletons. Specimen: PBMCs. The receptors were sampled from a man aged 25-40 years in good health and CMV-seropositive.

The V call is TRBV10-1, the J call TRBJ2-3; 7 nucleotides line up with TRBD2. Germline V gene lookup returns CDR1 WNHNN and CDR2 SYGVQD (reference sequence). J gave up 3 bases and V 4 bases, and 7 bases lay outside the gene matches. The CDR3 has 15 residues. CDR3 sequence: CASSGGGSVTDTQYF. The CDR3 region has the DNA TGCGCCAGCAGTGGCGGCGGGAGTGTGACAGATACGCAGTATTTT.

The chain uses TRBV7-9 and TRBJ2-4, with D maybe TRBD1 (6 bases). Germline V gene data show CDR1 as SEHNR and CDR2 as FQNEAQ (reference sequence). V lost 4 bases, J lost 0 bases, and 13 bases lay in between. This CDR3 contains 16 residues. The DNA of the CDR3 is TGTGCCAGCAGCTCCCGGGACAACGGAGCCAAAAACATTCAGTACTTC. Protein sequence: CASSSRDNGAKNIQYF.

J is TRBJ2-5 and V is TRBV10-3; 8 bases fit TRBD2. Germline V lookup: CDR1 ENHRY, CDR2 SYGVKD. This CDR3 has 14 residues. Trimming cost V 10 bases and J 5 bases; bases outside gene matches: 12. The CDR3 loop reads CATLELAEGETQYF. CDR3 sequence (DNA): TGTGCCACACTAGAACTAGCGGAAGGGGAGACCCAGTACTTC.

This chain uses TRBV5-4 with TRBJ1-1; tentative D call: TRBD1 (6 bases). Between the trimmed V and J ends, which lost 1 base and 4 bases, there was a span of 14 bases. The germline CDR1 and CDR2 sequences are SGHNT and YYREEE (reference sequence). The CDR3 totals 15 residues. The chain's CDR3 is CASSLPQGGGTEAFF. The CDR3 region has the DNA TGTGCCAGCAGCTTGCCCCAGGGAGGGGGCACTGAAGCTTTCTTT.

V gene TRBV10-3 combines with J gene TRBJ1-3; TRBD1 might be the D (6 bases). The CDR3 extends over 14 amino acids. V lost 5 bases to trimming and J lost 0 bases, with 8 bases between them. Germline V gene data show CDR1 as ENHRY and CDR2 as SYGVKD. The CDR3 DNA reads as TGTGCCATCAGTTTACAGGGCTCTGGAAACACCATATATTTT. It codes for CAISLQGSGNTIYF.